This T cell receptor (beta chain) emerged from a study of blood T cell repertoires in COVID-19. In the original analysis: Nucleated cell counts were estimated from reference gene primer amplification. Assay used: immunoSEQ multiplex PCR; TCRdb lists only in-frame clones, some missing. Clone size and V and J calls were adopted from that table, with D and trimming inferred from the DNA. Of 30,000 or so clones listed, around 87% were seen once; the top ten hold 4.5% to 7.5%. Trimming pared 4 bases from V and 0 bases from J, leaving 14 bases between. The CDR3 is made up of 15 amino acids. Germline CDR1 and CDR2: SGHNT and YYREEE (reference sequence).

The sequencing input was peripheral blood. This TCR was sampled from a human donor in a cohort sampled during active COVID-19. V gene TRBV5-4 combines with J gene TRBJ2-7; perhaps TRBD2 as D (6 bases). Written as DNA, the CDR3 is TGTGCCAGCAGCGAGGGGACTTTCAGCTCCTACGAGCAGTACTTC. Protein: CASSEGTFSSYEQYF.